Listed below are T cell receptor beta chains from one sample, sequenced in a study of cytotoxic CD8 clonotypes in ibrutinib-treated CLL. The repertoire was sequenced with immunoSEQ multiplex PCR; TCRdb's copy has only in-frame clones and lacks some. The sample has just over 200,000 clones; over 65% are singletons. The starting material was PBMCs, obtained after 12 months of ibrutinib treatment. The receptors were sampled from a human donor with chronic lymphocytic leukemia. The conserved cysteine and the conserved F or W are not part of the CDR3 here. Fields, in order: V gene, J gene, CDR3 protein.

>TRBV30|TRBJ1-3
AWSGLVPGQGSGNTIY
>TRBV29-1|TRBJ2-2
SARHGGNTGELF
>TRBV18|TRBJ1-5
ASSPFTVSDQPQH
>TRBV20-1|TRBJ2-7
STLLAEQY
>TRBV5-1|TRBJ1-1
ASSLSPGKNTEAF
>TRBV6-6|TRBJ2-1
ASSFPGQGGF
>TRBV7-8|TRBJ2-5
ASSLAAGGQAQY
>TRBV6-5|TRBJ1-1
ASSYGQILMNTEAF
>TRBV4-2|TRBJ2-7
ASSQDSPSGQY
>TRBV13|TRBJ1-4
ASREQRTEKLF
>TRBV30|TRBJ1-1
AQGQENTEAF
>TRBV27|TRBJ2-1
ASSLGGNEQF
>TRBV6-5|TRBJ2-6
ASSYGVGSGANVLT
>TRBV7-2|TRBJ1-1
ASSFLGQGAVNTEAF
>TRBV13|TRBJ2-7
ASSPSGSIYEQY
>TRBV25-1|TRBJ1-2
ASSDSPGNYGYT
>TRBV5-1|TRBJ2-7
ASTIIAYEQY
>TRBV5-1|TRBJ2-7
ASSLGFQRQAYEQY
>TRBV30|TRBJ1-4
AWSDIGEKLF
>TRBV2|TRBJ1-5
ASSRRQIGDQPQH
>TRBV7-2|TRBJ2-7
ASSLGRRSYEQY
>TRBV18|TRBJ1-6
ASSPETVSPLH
>TRBV30|TRBJ1-5
AWSPDSPRQPQH
>TRBV11-3|TRBJ2-7
ASSLALSYEQY
>TRBV30|TRBJ2-7
AWSKGSPYEQY
>TRBV19|TRBJ1-5
ASSMRDKNQPQH
>TRBV7-3|TRBJ2-6
ASRPRGGDSGANVLT
>TRBV15|TRBJ2-5
ATSKGQGQETQY
>TRBV6-1|TRBJ1-2
ASSEGDPNYGYT
>TRBV28|TRBJ2-2
ASSFTGLAGVSYAGELF
>TRBV7-8|TRBJ1-5
ASSLARRQSLSNNQPQH
>TRBV5-1|TRBJ1-2
ASSFEDIDGYT
>TRBV6-4|TRBJ1-5
ASSADSNQPQH
>TRBV7-2|TRBJ2-1
ASSLRWGNEQF
>TRBV4-3|TRBJ1-4
ASASRVTSGGTNEKLF
>TRBV5-1|TRBJ1-1
ASSWTVGSTEAF